The source of this TCR beta chain is a study of CD8+ T cells in alopecia areata. Study at large: Oral tofacitinib (5 to 10 mg twice daily) was administered to treated patients. Study-level findings and limits: Alopecia totalis/universalis scalp especially showed more expanded CD8+ clones than normal scalp. TCR sharing across patients was less clear than in mice, possibly HLA-related. Scalp sequencing also captures normal skin's resident alphabeta T cells.

Concerning this clone itself: The antigen is unknown.

V lost 2 bases and J 0 bases, leaving 8 bases between the germline ends. The length of the CDR3 is 14 residues. Germline V gene sequence: CDR1 SGHAT, CDR2 FQNNGV. Following RNA extraction, reverse transcription yielded cDNA that acted as the sequencing template. The repertoire was sequenced with immunoSEQ multiplex PCR; TCRdb's copy has only in-frame clones and lacks some. The sample shows about 250,000 clones, roughly two thirds of them seen only once. The chain couples TRBV11-2 to TRBJ2-7; a weak D match, TRBD1 (6 bases). Source: CD4+ T cells sorted from blood, taken at week 0. This receptor was taken from a human donor with alopecia areata. CDR3: CASSLWDTSYEQYF. The CDR3 DNA reads as TGTGCCAGCAGCTTATGGGACACCTCCTACGAGCAGTACTTC.